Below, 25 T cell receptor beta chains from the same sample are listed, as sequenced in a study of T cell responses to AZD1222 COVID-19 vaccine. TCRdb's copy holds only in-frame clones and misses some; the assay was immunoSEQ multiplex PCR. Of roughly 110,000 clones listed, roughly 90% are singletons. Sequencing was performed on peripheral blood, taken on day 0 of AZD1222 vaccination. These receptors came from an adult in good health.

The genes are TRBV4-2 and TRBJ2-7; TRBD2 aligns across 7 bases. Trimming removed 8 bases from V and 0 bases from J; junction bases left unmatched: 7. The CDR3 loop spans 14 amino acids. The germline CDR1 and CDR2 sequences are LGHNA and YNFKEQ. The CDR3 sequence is CASSLGGSSYEQYF. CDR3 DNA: TGTGCCAGCTCCCTCGGGGGGAGCTCCTACGAGCAGTACTTC.

CDR3 loop: CASSLEDGYTF. For the CDR3, the DNA is TGCGCCAGCAGCTTAGAAGATGGCTACACCTTC. V is TRBV5-1 and J is TRBJ1-2; D gene unclear. In germline, CDR1 is SGHRS, CDR2 YFSETQ. Trimming took 2 bases from V and 6 from J, leaving 5 bases between them. CDR3 length: 11 residues.

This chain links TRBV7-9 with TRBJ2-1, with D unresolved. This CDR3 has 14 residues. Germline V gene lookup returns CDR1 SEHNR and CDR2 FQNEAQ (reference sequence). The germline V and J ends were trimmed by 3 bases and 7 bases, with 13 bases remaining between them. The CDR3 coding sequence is TGTGCCAGCAGCTTCTGGCCCGACAAAAATGAGCAGTTCTTC. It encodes CASSFWPDKNEQFF.

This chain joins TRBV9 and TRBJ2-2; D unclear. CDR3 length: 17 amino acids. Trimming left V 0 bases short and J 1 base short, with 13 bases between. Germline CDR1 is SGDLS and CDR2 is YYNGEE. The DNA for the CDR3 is TGTGCCAGCAGCGTAGAACCCTGGCTAGTGAACACCGGGGAGCTGTTTTTT. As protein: CASSVEPWLVNTGELFF.

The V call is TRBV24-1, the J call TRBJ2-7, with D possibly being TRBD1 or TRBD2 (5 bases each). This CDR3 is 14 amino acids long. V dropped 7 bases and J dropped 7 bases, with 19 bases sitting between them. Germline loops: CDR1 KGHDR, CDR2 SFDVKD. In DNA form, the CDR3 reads TGTGCCACCAGATCCATTCCGGGGCGGTGGGAGCAGTACTTC. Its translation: CATRSIPGRWEQYF.

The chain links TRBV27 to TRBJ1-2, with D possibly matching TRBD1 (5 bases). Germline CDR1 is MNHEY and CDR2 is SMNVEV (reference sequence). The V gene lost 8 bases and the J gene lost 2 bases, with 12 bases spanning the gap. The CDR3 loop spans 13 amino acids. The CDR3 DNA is TGTGCCAGCCAAAAACGGGGGAACTATGGCTACACCTTC. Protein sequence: CASQKRGNYGYTF.

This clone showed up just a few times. The CDR3 DNA is TGTGCCAGCAGTGTGGGGCAGGCTCACGGGGAGACCCAGTACTTC. It translates to CASSVGQAHGETQYF. The chain uses TRBV25-1 and TRBJ2-5; D may be TRBD1 (5 bases). V was shortened by 4 bases and J by 5 bases, with 17 bases between the two germline ends. Per the germline V gene, CDR1 is MGHDK and CDR2 is SYGVNS. CDR3 length equals 15 residues.

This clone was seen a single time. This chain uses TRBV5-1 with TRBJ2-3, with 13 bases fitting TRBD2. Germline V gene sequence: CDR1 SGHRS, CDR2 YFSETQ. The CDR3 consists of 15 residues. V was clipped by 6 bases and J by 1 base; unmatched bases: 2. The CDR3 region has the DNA TGCGCCAGCAACGGACTAGCGGGAGGCACAGATACGCAGTATTTT. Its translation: CASNGLAGGTDTQYF.

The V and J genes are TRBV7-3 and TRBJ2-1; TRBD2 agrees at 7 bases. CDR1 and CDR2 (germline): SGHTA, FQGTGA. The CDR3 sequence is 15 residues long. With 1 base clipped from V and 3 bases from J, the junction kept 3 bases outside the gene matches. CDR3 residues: CASSLRLAGYNEQFF. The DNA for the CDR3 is TGTGCCAGCAGCTTAAGACTAGCAGGCTACAATGAGCAGTTCTTC.

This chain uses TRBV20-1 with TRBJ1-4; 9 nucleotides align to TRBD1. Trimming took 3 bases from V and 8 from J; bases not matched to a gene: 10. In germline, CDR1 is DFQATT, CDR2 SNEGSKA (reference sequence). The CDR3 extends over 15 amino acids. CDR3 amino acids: CSASTPGQGPEKLFF. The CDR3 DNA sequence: TGCAGTGCTAGTACTCCGGGACAGGGTCCCGAAAAACTGTTTTTT.

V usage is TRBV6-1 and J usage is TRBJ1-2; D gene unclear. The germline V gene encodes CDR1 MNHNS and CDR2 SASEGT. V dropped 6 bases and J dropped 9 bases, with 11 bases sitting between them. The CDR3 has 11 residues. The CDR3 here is CASSVTASYTF. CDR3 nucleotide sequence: TGTGCCAGCAGCGTGACTGCCAGCTACACCTTC.

The CDR3 DNA is TGTGCCAGCAGCTACCCTAATCGTTCAGGCCTCCGGTCCGATGGCTACACCTTC. It yields the protein CASSYPNRSGLRSDGYTF. The V and J genes are TRBV28 and TRBJ1-2, with D unresolved. Germline V gene lookup returns CDR1 MDHEN and CDR2 SYDVKM. This CDR3 comprises 18 residues. Between the trimmed V and J ends, which lost 6 bases and 6 bases, there was a span of 29 bases.

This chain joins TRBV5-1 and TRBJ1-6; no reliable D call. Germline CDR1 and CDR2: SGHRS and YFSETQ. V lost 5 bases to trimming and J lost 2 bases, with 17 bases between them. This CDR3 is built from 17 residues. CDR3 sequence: CASRAGPKGAYNSPLHF. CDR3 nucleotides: TGCGCCAGCAGAGCTGGACCCAAAGGTGCCTATAATTCACCCCTCCACTTT.

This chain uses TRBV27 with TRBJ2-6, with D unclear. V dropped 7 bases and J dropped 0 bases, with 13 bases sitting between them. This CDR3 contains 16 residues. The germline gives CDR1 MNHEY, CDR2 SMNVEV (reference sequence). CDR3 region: CASKGLLRSGANVLTF. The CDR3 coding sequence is TGTGCCAGCAAGGGTCTGCTTCGCTCTGGGGCCAACGTCCTGACTTTC.

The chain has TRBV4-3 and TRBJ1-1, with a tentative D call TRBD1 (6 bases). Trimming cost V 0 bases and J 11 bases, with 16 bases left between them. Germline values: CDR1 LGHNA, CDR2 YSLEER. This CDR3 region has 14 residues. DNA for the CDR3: TGCGCCAGCAGCCAAGATTTCCGTGGACAGTTCGCTTTCTTT. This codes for CASSQDFRGQFAFF.

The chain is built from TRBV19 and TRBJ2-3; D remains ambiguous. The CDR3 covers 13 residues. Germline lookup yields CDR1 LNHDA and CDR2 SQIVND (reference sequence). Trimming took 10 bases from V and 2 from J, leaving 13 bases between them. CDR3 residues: CATRAISTDTQYF. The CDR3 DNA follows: TGTGCCACCCGCGCCATTTCCACAGATACGCAGTATTTT.

In DNA form, the CDR3 reads TGTGCCAGCAGGGGAGGGACCTCCTACGAGCAGTACTTC. Its translation: CASRGGTSYEQYF. This chain uses TRBV2 with TRBJ2-7, with 7 bases lining up with TRBD2. The CDR3 is made up of 13 amino acids. V shed 6 bases, J shed 0 bases, and the junction held 2 bases outside the gene matches. Per germline, CDR1 SNHLY and CDR2 FYNNEI. Looking up the rest from reference TRBV2 and TRBJ2-7 gives the full variable domain: EPEVTQTPSHQVTQMGQEVILRCVPISNHLYFYWYRQILGQKVEFLVSFYNNEISEKSEIFDDQFSVERPDGSNFTLKIRSTKLEDSAMYFCASRGGTSYEQYFGPGTRLTVT.

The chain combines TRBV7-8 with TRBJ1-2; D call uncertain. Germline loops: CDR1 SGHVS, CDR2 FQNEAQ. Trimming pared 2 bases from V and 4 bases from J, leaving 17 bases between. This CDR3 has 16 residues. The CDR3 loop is CASSLSPGSAGYGYTF. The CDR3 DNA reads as TGTGCCAGCAGCTTATCACCAGGATCGGCGGGCTATGGCTACACCTTC.

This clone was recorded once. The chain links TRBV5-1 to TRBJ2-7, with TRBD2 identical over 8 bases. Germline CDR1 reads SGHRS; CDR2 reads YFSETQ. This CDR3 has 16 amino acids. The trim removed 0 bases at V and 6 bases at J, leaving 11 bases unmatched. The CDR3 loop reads CASSLVPGLGGGEQYF. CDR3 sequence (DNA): TGCGCCAGCAGCTTGGTACCGGGACTAGGAGGGGGCGAGCAGTACTTC.

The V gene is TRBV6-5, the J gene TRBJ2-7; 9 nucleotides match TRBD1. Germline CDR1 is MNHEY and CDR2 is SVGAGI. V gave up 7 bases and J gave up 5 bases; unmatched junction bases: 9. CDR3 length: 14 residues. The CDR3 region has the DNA TGTGCCAGCACTAAACAGGGGGCCCTGCACGAGCAGTACTTC. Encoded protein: CASTKQGALHEQYF.

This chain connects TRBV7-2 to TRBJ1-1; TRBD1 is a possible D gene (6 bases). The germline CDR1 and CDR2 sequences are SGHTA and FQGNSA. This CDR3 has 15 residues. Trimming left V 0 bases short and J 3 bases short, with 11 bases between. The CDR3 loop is CASSLAAGGYTEAFF. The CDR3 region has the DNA TGTGCCAGCAGCTTAGCCGCCGGGGGCTACACTGAAGCTTTCTTT.

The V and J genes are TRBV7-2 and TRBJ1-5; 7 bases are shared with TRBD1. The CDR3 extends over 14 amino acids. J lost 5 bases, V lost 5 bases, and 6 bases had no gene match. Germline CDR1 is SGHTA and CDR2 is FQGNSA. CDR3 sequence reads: CASSNRQGHQPQHF. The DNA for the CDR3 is TGTGCCAGCAGCAACCGACAGGGCCATCAGCCCCAGCATTTT.

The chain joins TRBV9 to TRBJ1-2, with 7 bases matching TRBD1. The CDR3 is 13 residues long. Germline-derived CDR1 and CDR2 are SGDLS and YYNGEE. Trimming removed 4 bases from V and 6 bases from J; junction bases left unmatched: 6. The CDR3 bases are TGTGCCAGCAGCACCGGGACAGCGAATGGCTACACCTTC. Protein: CASSTGTANGYTF.

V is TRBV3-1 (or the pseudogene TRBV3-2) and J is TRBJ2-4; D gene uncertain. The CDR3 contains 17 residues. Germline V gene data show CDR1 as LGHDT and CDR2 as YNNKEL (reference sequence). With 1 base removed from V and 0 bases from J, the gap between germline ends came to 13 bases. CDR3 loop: CASSQGGRWIAKNIQYF. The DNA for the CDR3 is TGTGCCAGCAGCCAAGGTGGCAGGTGGATAGCCAAAAACATTCAGTACTTC.

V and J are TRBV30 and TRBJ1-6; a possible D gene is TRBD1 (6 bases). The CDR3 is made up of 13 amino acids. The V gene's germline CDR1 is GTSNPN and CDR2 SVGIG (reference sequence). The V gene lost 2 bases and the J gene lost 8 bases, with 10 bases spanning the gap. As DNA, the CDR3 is TGTGCCTGGAGTTTACAGGGAGATTCACCCCTCCACTTT. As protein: CAWSLQGDSPLHF.